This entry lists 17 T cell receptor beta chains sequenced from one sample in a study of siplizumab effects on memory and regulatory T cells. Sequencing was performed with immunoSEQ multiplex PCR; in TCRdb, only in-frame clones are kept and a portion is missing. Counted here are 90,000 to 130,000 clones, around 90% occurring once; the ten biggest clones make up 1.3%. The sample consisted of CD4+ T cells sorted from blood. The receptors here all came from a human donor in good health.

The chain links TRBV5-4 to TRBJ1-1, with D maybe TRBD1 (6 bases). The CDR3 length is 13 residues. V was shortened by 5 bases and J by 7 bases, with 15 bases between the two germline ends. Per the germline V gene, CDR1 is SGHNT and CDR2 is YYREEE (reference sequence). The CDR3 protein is CASSLGRDNEAFF. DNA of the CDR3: TGTGCCAGCAGTCTCGGGAGGGACAATGAAGCTTTCTTT.

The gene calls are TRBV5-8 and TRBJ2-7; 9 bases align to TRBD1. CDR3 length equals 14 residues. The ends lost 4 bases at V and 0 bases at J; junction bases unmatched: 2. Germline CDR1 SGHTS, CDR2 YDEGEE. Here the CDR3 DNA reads TGTGCCAGCAGCCGACAGGGGGGCTCCTACGAGCAGTACTTC. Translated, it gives CASSRQGGSYEQYF. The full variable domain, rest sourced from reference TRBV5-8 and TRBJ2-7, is EAGVTQSPTHLIKTRGQQATLRCSPISGHTSVYWYQQALGLGLQFLLWYDEGEERNRGNFPPRFSGRQFPNYSSELNVNALELEDSALYLCASSRQGGSYEQYFGPGTRLTVT.

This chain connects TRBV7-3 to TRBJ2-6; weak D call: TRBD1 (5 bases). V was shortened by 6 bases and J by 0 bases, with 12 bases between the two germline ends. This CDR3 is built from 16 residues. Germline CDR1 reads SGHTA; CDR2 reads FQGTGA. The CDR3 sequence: CASSVTANSGANVLTF. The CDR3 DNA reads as TGTGCCAGCAGTGTGACAGCTAACTCTGGGGCCAACGTCCTGACTTTC.

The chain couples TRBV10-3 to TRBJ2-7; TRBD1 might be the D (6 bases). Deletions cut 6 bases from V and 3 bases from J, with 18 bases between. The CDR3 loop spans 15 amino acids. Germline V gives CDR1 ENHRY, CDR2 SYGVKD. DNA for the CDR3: TGTGCCATCAGACCAACAGGGTCTCTCTTCTACGAGCAGTACTTC. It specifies CAIRPTGSLFYEQYF.

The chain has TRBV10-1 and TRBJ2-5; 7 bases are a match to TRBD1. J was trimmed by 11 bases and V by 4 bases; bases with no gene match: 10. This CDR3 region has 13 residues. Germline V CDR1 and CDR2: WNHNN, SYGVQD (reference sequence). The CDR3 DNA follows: TGCGCCAGCAGTGGTGGACAGGCTGGTGAGCAGTACTTC. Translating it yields CASSGGQAGEQYF.

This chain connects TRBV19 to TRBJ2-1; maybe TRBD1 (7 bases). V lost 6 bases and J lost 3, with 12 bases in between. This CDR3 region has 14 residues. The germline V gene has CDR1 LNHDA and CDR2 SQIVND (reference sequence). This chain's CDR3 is CASRRGTDYNEQFF. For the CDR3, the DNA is TGTGCCAGTAGGCGCGGGACAGACTACAATGAGCAGTTCTTC.

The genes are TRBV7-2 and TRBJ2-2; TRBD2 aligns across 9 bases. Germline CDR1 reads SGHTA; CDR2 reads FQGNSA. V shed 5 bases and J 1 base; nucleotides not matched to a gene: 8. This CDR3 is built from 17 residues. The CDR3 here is CASSPDALAGNTGELFF. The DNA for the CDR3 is TGTGCCAGCAGCCCCGATGCACTAGCGGGGAACACCGGGGAGCTGTTTTTT.

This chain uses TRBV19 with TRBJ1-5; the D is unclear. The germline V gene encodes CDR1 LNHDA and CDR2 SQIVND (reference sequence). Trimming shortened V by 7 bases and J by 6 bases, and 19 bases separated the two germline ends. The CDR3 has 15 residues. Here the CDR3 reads CASTSGEQEGQPQHF. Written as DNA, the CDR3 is TGTGCCAGTACCTCCGGAGAGCAGGAAGGTCAGCCCCAGCATTTT. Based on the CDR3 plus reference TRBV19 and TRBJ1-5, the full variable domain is DGGITQSPKYLFRKEGQNVTLSCEQNLNHDAMYWYRQDPGQGLRLIYYSQIVNDFQKGDIAEGYSVSREKKESFPLTVTSAQKNPTAFYLCASTSGEQEGQPQHFGDGTRLSIL.

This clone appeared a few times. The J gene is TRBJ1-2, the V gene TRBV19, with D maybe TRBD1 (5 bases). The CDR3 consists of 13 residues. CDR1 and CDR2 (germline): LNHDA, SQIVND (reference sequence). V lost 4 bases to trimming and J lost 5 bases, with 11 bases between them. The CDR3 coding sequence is TGTGCCAGTAGTAGGATGGGGGTTTATGGCTACACCTTC. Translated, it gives CASSRMGVYGYTF.

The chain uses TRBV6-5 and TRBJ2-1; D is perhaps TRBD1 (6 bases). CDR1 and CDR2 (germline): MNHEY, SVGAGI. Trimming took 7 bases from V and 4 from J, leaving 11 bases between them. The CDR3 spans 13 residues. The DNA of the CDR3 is TGTGCCAGCACTCGGGGACAATACAATGAGCAGTTCTTC. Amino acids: CASTRGQYNEQFF.

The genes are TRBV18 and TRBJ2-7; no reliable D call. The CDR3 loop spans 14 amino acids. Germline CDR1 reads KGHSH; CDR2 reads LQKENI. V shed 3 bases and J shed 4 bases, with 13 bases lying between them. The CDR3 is CASSPRPVEYEQYF. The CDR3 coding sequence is TGTGCCAGCTCACCGAGGCCGGTAGAATACGAGCAGTACTTC. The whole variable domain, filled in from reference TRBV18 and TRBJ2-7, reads NAGVMQNPRHLVRRRGQEARLRCSPMKGHSHVYWYRQLPEEGLKFMVYLQKENIIDESGMPKERFSAEFPKEGPSILRIQQVVRGDSAAYFCASSPRPVEYEQYFGPGTRLTVT.

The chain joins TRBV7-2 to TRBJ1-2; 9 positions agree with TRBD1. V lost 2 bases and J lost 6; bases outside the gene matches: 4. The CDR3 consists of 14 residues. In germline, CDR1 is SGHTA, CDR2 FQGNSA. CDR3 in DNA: TGTGCCAGCAGCTTAATCACAGGGGGCGATGGCTACACCTTC. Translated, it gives CASSLITGGDGYTF.

CDR3 bases: TGCGCCAGCAGTGAGTCGGCACCAAATGAAGCTTTCTTT. This sequence encodes CASSESAPNEAFF. The chain joins TRBV10-1 to TRBJ1-1; no reliable D call. The CDR3 sequence is 13 residues long. CDR1 and CDR2 from the germline V gene are WNHNN and SYGVQD (reference sequence). Trimming shortened V by 0 bases and J by 7 bases, and 9 bases separated the two germline ends.

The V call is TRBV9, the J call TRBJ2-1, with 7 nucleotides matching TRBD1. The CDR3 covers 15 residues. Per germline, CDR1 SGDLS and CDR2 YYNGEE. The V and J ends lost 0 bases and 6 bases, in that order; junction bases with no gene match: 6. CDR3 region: CASSVAGTEANEQFF. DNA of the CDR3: TGTGCCAGCAGCGTAGCCGGGACAGAGGCCAATGAGCAGTTCTTC.

CDR3 sequence: CASSLSADTQYF. The CDR3 region has the DNA TGTGCCAGCAGCCTGAGTGCAGATACGCAGTATTTT. The chain carries TRBV7-9 and TRBJ2-3; no clear D. V was clipped by 5 bases and J by 4 bases, with 7 bases between them. The CDR3 sequence is 12 residues long. Germline lookup yields CDR1 SEHNR and CDR2 FQNEAQ (reference sequence).

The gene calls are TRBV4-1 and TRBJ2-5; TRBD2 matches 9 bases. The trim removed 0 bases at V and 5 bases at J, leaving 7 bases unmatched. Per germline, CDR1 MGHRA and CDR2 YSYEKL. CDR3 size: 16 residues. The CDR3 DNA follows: TGCGCCAGCAGCCAAGAGTACAGCGGGAGGCAGGAGACCCAGTACTTC. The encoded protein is CASSQEYSGRQETQYF.

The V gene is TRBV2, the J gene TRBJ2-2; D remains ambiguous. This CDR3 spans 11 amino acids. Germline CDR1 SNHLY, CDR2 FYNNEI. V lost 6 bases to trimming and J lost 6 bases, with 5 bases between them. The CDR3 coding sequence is TGTGCCAGCAGAGGCCCCGGGGAGCTGTTTTTT. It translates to CASRGPGELFF. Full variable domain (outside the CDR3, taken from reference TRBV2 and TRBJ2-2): EPEVTQTPSHQVTQMGQEVILRCVPISNHLYFYWYRQILGQKVEFLVSFYNNEISEKSEIFDDQFSVERPDGSNFTLKIRSTKLEDSAMYFCASRGPGELFFGEGSRLTVL.